Below are 3 T cell receptor beta chains sequenced from a single sample in a study of CD8+CD57+ T cells in acquired aplastic anemia. Only patients with CD8+CD57+ cell expansion on flow cytometry were chosen for sequencing. The study profiled TCR beta VDJ and CDR3 using genomic DNA as template. TCRdb analysed the reads with MiXCR anew, one entry per CDR3 protein. The sample yields approximately 220,000 distinct CDR3 sequences, around 45% seen once. Sequencing was carried out using sorted CD4+, CD8+, or CD8+CD57+ T cells (not recorded which) from PBMCs. These receptors were taken from a human donor with aplastic anemia.

In this sample, this clonotype turned up many times. The J gene is TRBJ2-6, the V gene TRBV2; 9 nucleotides align to TRBD1. Germline lookup yields CDR1 SNHLY and CDR2 FYNNEI. There are 20 residues in the CDR3. The trim removed 7 bases at V and 0 bases at J, leaving 16 bases unmatched. The CDR3 coding sequence is TGTGCCAGCACCGAACAGGGACAGGGTTTTCTCCCCTCTGGGGCCAACGTCCTGACTTTC. Translated: CASTEQGQGFLPSGANVLTF.

This clonotype has at least ten counts. The chain couples TRBV5-5 to TRBJ2-1, with unresolved D. Germline V CDR1 and CDR2: SGHKS, YYEKEE (reference sequence). This CDR3 region has 14 residues. V was pared by 0 bases and J by 6 bases, with 10 bases between. The CDR3 sequence: CASSLVPSSNEQFF. CDR3 DNA: TGTGCCAGCAGCTTGGTCCCGAGCTCCAATGAGCAGTTCTTC.

This clonotype has just a few counts. V is TRBV6-6 and J is TRBJ1-1; D unresolved. Germline CDR1 and CDR2: MNHNY and SVGAGI (reference sequence). Trimming removed 9 bases from V and 3 bases from J, with 17 bases in between. The CDR3 consists of 14 residues. DNA of the CDR3: TGTGCCAGTAAAAAGCCGGTTTTGGACACTGAAGCTTTCTTT. This gives the protein CASKKPVLDTEAFF.